Following are 6 T cell receptor beta chains from one sample sequenced in a study of cytomegalovirus exposure and HLA in healthy donors. Clones were read by immunoSEQ multiplex PCR, and TCRdb kept only the in-frame ones, dropping some. The data hold around 120,000 clones, with about 85% observed a single time. Sequencing was carried out using PBMCs. The receptors shown here come from a man between 18 and 29 years old in good health and CMV-seropositive.

This sequence joins TRBV27 and TRBJ1-6; D is unresolved. The CDR3 covers 12 residues. V was clipped by 6 bases and J by 11 bases, with 11 bases between them. Germline CDR1 is MNHEY and CDR2 is SMNVEV (reference sequence). This CDR3 is CASSPSRAPLHF. DNA of the CDR3: TGTGCCAGCAGCCCCTCGAGGGCACCCCTCCACTTT.

The chain combines TRBV28 with TRBJ1-5, with D maybe TRBD1 (6 bases). The V gene lost 1 base and the J gene lost 0 bases, with 19 bases spanning the gap. Germline lookup yields CDR1 MDHEN and CDR2 SYDVKM. This CDR3 is 19 amino acids long. CDR3 loop: CASSLYWLDSPYSNQPQHF. The CDR3 bases are TGTGCCAGCAGTTTATACTGGTTGGACAGCCCCTATAGCAATCAGCCCCAGCATTTT.

The chain couples TRBV4-1 to TRBJ1-6; a weak D match, TRBD1 (5 bases). The CDR3 extends over 16 amino acids. V was shortened by 4 bases and J by 0 bases, with 10 bases between the two germline ends. Germline values: CDR1 MGHRA, CDR2 YSYEKL. The CDR3 DNA reads TGCGCCAGCAGCCGAGGAACAGGCTCCTATAATTCACCCCTCCACTTT. This codes for CASSRGTGSYNSPLHF.

The chain couples TRBV25-1 to TRBJ1-1; perhaps TRBD1 as D (5 bases). The CDR3 has 14 amino acids. Germline V lookup: CDR1 MGHDK, CDR2 SYGVNS. V lost 2 bases and J lost 4, with 11 bases in between. The CDR3 is CASSEQGLGTEAFF. The CDR3 DNA follows: TGTGCCAGCAGTGAACAGGGCTTAGGCACTGAAGCTTTCTTT.

This sequence joins TRBV4-3 and TRBJ2-3; TRBD2 matches 12 bases. This CDR3 has 19 amino acids. Trimming at V came to 2 bases and at J to 5 bases, leaving 14 bases not matched to a gene. CDR1 and CDR2 from the germline V gene are LGHNA and YSLEER. CDR3 protein: CASSQSSGGAARGGDTQYF. Here the CDR3 DNA reads TGCGCCAGCAGCCAATCTAGCGGGGGGGCAGCTAGGGGAGGAGATACGCAGTATTTT.

CDR3 sequence reads: CASMASPSYEQYF. The CDR3 DNA reads TGTGCCAGCATGGCTTCTCCTTCCTACGAGCAGTACTTC. The chain recombines TRBV28 with TRBJ2-7, with D unclear. V gave up 7 bases and J gave up 1 base, with 11 bases separating them. Germline V gene sequence: CDR1 MDHEN, CDR2 SYDVKM. The CDR3 totals 13 residues.